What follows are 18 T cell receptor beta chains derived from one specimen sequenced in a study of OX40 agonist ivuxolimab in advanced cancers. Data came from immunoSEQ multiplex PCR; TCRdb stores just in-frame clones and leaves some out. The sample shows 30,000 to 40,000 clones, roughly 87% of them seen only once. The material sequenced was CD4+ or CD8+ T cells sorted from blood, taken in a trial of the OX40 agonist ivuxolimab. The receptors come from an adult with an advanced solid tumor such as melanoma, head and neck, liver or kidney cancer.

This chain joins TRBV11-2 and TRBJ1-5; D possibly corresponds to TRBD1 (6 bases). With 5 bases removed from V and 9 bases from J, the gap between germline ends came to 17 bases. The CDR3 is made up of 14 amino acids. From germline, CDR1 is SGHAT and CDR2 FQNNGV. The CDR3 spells CASSDTLGGPPQHF. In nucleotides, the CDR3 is TGTGCCAGCAGCGACACCCTAGGGGGTCCGCCCCAGCATTTT. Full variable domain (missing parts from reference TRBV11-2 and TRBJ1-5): EAGVAQSPRYKIIEKRQSVAFWCNPISGHATLYWYQQILGQGPKLLIQFQNNGVVDDSQLPKDRFSAERLKGVDSTLKIQPAKLEDSAVYLCASSDTLGGPPQHFGDGTRLSIL.

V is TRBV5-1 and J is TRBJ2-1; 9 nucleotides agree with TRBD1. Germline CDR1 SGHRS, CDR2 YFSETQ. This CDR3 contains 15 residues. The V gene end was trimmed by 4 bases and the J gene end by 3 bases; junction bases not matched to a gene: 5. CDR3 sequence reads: CASSQTGGVYNEQFF. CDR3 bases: TGCGCCAGCAGCCAGACAGGGGGAGTCTACAATGAGCAGTTCTTC.

This CDR3 reads CASSLSWGVGIAYNEQFF. The DNA of the CDR3 is TGTGCCAGCAGTTTATCTTGGGGGGTGGGTATAGCCTACAATGAGCAGTTCTTC. The chain joins TRBV27 to TRBJ2-1; possible D gene TRBD2, 6 bases. In germline, CDR1 is MNHEY, CDR2 SMNVEV (reference sequence). The CDR3 spans 18 residues. V was trimmed by 0 bases and J by 2 bases, leaving 17 bases between them.

As DNA, the CDR3 is TGTGCCAGCAGCTTAAGTGGGGGTCACTCCTACGAGCAGTACTTC. This sequence encodes CASSLSGGHSYEQYF. The chain is built from TRBV7-6 and TRBJ2-7; D assignment may be TRBD1 or TRBD2 (5 bases each). V lost 2 bases and J 0 bases, leaving 11 bases between the germline ends. The CDR3 extends over 15 amino acids. CDR1 and CDR2 (germline): SGHVS, FNYEAQ.

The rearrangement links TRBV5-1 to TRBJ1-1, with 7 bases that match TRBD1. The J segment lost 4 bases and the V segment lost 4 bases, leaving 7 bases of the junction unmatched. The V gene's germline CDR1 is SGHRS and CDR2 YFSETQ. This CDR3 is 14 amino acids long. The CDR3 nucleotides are TGCGCCAGCAGCCAGGGACAGCCGGGCACTGAAGCTTTCTTT. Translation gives CASSQGQPGTEAFF.

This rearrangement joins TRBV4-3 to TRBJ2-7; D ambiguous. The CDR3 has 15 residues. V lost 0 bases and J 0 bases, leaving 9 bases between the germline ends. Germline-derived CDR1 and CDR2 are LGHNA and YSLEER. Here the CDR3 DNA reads TGCGCCAGCAGCCAAGAATCGGGCGACTCCTACGAGCAGTACTTC. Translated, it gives CASSQESGDSYEQYF.

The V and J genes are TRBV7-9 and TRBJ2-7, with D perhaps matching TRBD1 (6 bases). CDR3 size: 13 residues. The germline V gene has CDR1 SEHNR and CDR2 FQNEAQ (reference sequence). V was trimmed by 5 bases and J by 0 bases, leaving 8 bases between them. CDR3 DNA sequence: TGTGCCAGCAGCCCGGACAGCTCCTACGAGCAGTACTTC. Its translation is CASSPDSSYEQYF.

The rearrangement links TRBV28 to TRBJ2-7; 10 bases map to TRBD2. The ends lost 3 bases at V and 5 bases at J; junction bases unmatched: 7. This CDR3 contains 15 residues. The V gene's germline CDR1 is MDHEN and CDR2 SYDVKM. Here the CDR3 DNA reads TGTGCCAGCAGTTTCGATCCGGGACTAGCGAACGAGCAGTACTTC. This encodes CASSFDPGLANEQYF.

For the CDR3, the DNA is TGTGCCAGCAGTGACGCCTCGGAGGGAAAACTGTTTTTT. Protein product: CASSDASEGKLFF. The chain joins TRBV6-5 to TRBJ1-4; D not resolved. The CDR3 totals 13 residues. Trimming took off 5 bases at V and 10 bases at J, with 14 bases between the two ends. CDR1 and CDR2 (germline): MNHEY, SVGAGI.

CDR3 in DNA: TGTGCCAGCAGGCTGACCTCTAGCGGCGATACGCAGTATTTT. This encodes CASRLTSSGDTQYF. The chain is built from TRBV5-4 and TRBJ2-3; TRBD2 matches 7 bases. Germline loops: CDR1 SGHNT, CDR2 YYREEE (reference sequence). J gave up 6 bases and V 5 bases, and 9 bases lay outside the gene matches. The CDR3 consists of 14 residues.

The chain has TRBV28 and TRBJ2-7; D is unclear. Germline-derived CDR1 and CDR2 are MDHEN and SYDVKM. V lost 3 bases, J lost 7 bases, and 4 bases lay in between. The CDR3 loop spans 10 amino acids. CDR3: CASSFDEQYF. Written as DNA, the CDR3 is TGTGCCAGCAGTTTCGATGAGCAGTACTTC.

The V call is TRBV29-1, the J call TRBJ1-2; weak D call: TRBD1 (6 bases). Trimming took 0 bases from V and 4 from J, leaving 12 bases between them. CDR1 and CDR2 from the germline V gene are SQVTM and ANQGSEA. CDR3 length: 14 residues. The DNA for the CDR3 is TGCAGCGTTGAAGAAGAGGGGGGGACCTATGGCTACACCTTC. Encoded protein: CSVEEEGGTYGYTF.

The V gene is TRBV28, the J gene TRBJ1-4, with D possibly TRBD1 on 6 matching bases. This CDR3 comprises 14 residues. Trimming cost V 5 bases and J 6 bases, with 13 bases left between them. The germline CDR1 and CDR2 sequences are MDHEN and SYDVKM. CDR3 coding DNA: TGTGCCAGCAGTACCCCGGGGGCAGATGAAAAACTGTTTTTT. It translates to CASSTPGADEKLFF.

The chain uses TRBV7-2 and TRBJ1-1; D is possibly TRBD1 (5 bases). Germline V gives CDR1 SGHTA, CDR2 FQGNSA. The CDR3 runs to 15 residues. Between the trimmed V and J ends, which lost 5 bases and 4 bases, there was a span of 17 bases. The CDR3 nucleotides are TGTGCCAGCAGCCCCATCCGGGGGGATTTCACTGAAGCTTTCTTT. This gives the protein CASSPIRGDFTEAFF.

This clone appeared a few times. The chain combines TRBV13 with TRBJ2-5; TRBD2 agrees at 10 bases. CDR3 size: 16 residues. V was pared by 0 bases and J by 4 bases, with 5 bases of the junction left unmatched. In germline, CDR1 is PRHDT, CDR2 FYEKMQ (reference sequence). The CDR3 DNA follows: TGTGCCAGCAGCTTAGGTACTAGCGGGAATGGAGAGACCCAGTACTTC. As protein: CASSLGTSGNGETQYF.

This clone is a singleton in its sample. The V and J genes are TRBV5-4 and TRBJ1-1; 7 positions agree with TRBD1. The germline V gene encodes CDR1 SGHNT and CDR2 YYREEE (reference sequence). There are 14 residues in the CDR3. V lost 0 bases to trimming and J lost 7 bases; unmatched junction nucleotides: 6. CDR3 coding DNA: TGTGCCAGCAGCTTGGTGGAGACAGGGATTGAAGCTTTCTTT. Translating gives CASSLVETGIEAFF. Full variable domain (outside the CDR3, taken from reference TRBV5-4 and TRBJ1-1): ETGVTQSPTHLIKTRGQQVTLRCSSQSGHNTVSWYQQALGQGPQFIFQYYREEENGRGNFPPRFSGLQFPNYSSELNVNALELDDSALYLCASSLVETGIEAFFGQGTRLTVV.

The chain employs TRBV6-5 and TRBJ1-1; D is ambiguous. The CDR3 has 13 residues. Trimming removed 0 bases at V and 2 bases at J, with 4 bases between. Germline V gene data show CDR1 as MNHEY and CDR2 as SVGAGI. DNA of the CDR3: TGTGCCAGCAGTTACTCATTTAACACTGAAGCTTTCTTT. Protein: CASSYSFNTEAFF.

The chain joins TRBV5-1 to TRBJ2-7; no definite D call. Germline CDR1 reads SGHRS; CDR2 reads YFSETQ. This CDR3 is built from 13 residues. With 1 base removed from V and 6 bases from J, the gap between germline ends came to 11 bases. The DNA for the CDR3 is TGCGCCAGCAGCTTGTTTGACACGGGCGAGCAGTACTTC. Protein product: CASSLFDTGEQYF.